The clone carrying this T cell receptor beta chain was seen more than once but under ten times. The data are from a study of T cells in Graves' hyperthyroidism and ophthalmopathy. Each patient was aged 18 to 65 and had newly diagnosed hyperthyroidism of under 2 months' duration. There were TCR beta CDR3 regions amplified from RNA transcripts. A set of HTBI primers served as the primers for a first-round RT-PCR of the TCR CDR3. TCRdb passed the multiplex PCR reads through MiXCR, listing each CDR3 protein once. The sample carries hundreds of thousands of distinct CDR3 sequences, about 15% recorded once. The germline V gene encodes CDR1 LNHDA and CDR2 SQIVND (reference sequence). V lost 9 bases, J lost 6 bases, and 18 bases lay in between. The CDR3 length is 13 residues.

The sequence was collected from a woman aged 25 to 39 with Graves' hyperthyroidism. The sample consisted of blood. The V gene is TRBV19, the J gene TRBJ2-7; perhaps D is TRBD1 or TRBD2 (5 bases each). The DNA of the CDR3 is TGTGCCAGCAAGGGTAAGGATGGGGGCGAGCAGTACTTC. It is translated as CASKGKDGGEQYF.